Listed below are T cell receptor beta chains from one sample, sequenced in a study of blood T cell repertoires in COVID-19. The protocol was immunoSEQ multiplex PCR, while the TCRdb copy is restricted to in-frame clones and leaves out a portion. The sample includes around 170,000 clones, about 84% seen only once; the top ten take 12%. The sample was PBMCs or T cells enriched from blood (not recorded which). The origin of the receptors is a middle-aged man who had recovered from COVID-19. CDR3s include the opening cysteine and the closing phenylalanine or tryptophan. Fields, in order: CDR3 protein, CDR3 DNA, V gene, J gene, CDR3 length, D gene, clone size. The D gene is left open where the match is weak. Expanded clones get a size class; other rows say once, few or many, or leave the size out.

CDR3: CASSDPPGGGEAFF
DNA: TGTGCCAGCAGCGACCCCCCGGGGGGCGGTGAAGCTTTCTTT
V: TRBV7-9
J: TRBJ1-1
length: 14
D: NA
size: NA

CDR3: CSVEQDTPLDTQYF
DNA: TGCAGCGTTGAACAGGACACCCCCTTGGATACGCAGTATTTT
V: TRBV29-1
J: TRBJ2-3
length: 14
D: NA
size: NA

CDR3: CASSISRTGTYEQYF
DNA: TGTGCCAGTAGTATATCCAGGACAGGGACCTACGAACAGTACTTC
V: TRBV19
J: TRBJ2-7
length: 15
D: TRBD1
size: NA

CDR3: CASSSGTGGLSEQYF
DNA: TGCGCCAGCAGCTCCGGGACAGGGGGCCTTAGCGAGCAGTACTTC
V: TRBV5-1
J: TRBJ2-7
length: 15
D: TRBD1
size: NA

CDR3: CASSSRGGWLETQYF
DNA: TGTGCCAGCAGCAGCCGCGGAGGGTGGTTGGAGACCCAGTACTTC
V: TRBV7-3
J: TRBJ2-5
length: 15
D: NA
size: NA

CDR3: CASSMSFLAGGPGELFF
DNA: TGTGCCAGTAGTATGTCGTTCCTAGCGGGGGGGCCCGGGGAGCTGTTTTTT
V: TRBV19
J: TRBJ2-2
length: 17
D: TRBD2
size: NA

CDR3: CASSPRDPGGPDTQYF
DNA: TGTGCCAGCAGCCCCCGGGACCCCGGGGGGCCAGATACGCAGTATTTT
V: TRBV3-1/TRBV3-2
J: TRBJ2-3
length: 16
D: NA
size: NA

CDR3: CATSGGTGNNEQFF
DNA: TGTGCCACCAGCGGAGGGACAGGGAACAATGAGCAGTTCTTC
V: TRBV15
J: TRBJ2-1
length: 14
D: TRBD1
size: medium-sized

CDR3: CASSETGPDTEAFF
DNA: TGTGCCAGCTCAGAGACAGGGCCGGACACTGAAGCTTTCTTT
V: TRBV18
J: TRBJ1-1
length: 14
D: TRBD1
size: NA

CDR3: CASSLGTGSLSGNTIYF
DNA: TGTGCCAGCAGCTTGGGGACAGGTAGCCTCTCTGGAAACACCATATATTTT
V: TRBV5-8
J: TRBJ1-3
length: 17
D: TRBD1
size: NA

CDR3: CASSLRGGRTNTEAFF
DNA: TGTGCCAGCAGTTTAAGGGGGGGACGAACAAACACTGAAGCTTTCTTT
V: TRBV28
J: TRBJ1-1
length: 16
D: NA
size: NA

CDR3: CASRPSRAWNEKLFF
DNA: TGTGCCAGCAGACCTAGCCGTGCCTGGAATGAAAAACTGTTTTTT
V: TRBV27
J: TRBJ1-4
length: 15
D: NA
size: NA

CDR3: CASTLIKSGQRTNYGYTF
DNA: TGTGCCAGCACCCTCATTAAATCGGGACAGAGAACAAATTATGGCTACACCTTC
V: TRBV7-9
J: TRBJ1-2
length: 18
D: TRBD1
size: few

CDR3: CASSFRVGSGASHRETQYF
DNA: TGTGCCAGCAGTTTCCGGGTGGGTAGCGGGGCCTCCCACCGGGAGACCCAGTACTTC
V: TRBV27
J: TRBJ2-5
length: 19
D: TRBD2
size: NA

CDR3: CASSLGPGWGYTF
DNA: TGTGCCAGCAGCTTAGGTCCAGGGTGGGGCTACACCTTC
V: TRBV7-2
J: TRBJ1-2
length: 13
D: NA
size: NA

CDR3: CASSYRESNQPQHF
DNA: TGCGCCAGCAGCTATAGGGAGAGCAATCAGCCCCAGCATTTT
V: TRBV23-1
J: TRBJ1-5
length: 14
D: NA
size: once

CDR3: CASSKPGQGLAFF
DNA: TGTGCCAGTAGTAAGCCGGGACAGGGATTAGCTTTCTTT
V: TRBV19
J: TRBJ1-1
length: 13
D: TRBD1
size: once

CDR3: CASSYGTGGAAGYTF
DNA: TGTGCCAGCAGCTACGGGACAGGAGGGGCGGCGGGCTACACCTTC
V: TRBV5-4
J: TRBJ1-2
length: 15
D: TRBD1
size: NA

CDR3: CATSDLGQGAWYGYTF
DNA: TGTGCCACCAGTGATTTAGGGCAGGGGGCTTGGTATGGCTACACCTTC
V: TRBV24-1
J: TRBJ1-2
length: 16
D: TRBD1
size: NA

CDR3: CASRDGNSGNTIYF
DNA: TGTGCCAGCCGCGACGGGAACTCTGGAAACACCATATATTTT
V: TRBV6-5
J: TRBJ1-3
length: 14
D: NA
size: NA

CDR3: CSVVLHTDGYTF
DNA: TGCAGCGTTGTATTGCACACAGATGGCTACACCTTC
V: TRBV29-1
J: TRBJ1-2
length: 12
D: NA
size: NA

CDR3: CSAMGGDGYTF
DNA: TGCAGTGCTATGGGGGGGGATGGCTACACCTTC
V: TRBV20-1
J: TRBJ1-2
length: 11
D: NA
size: once

CDR3: CASSPGPDQETQYF
DNA: TGTGCCAGCAGCCCTGGGCCCGACCAAGAGACCCAGTACTTC
V: TRBV7-9
J: TRBJ2-5
length: 14
D: NA
size: few

CDR3: CASRRQGSGTEAFF
DNA: TGTGCCAGCAGACGACAGGGGTCCGGCACTGAAGCTTTCTTT
V: TRBV6-4
J: TRBJ1-1
length: 14
D: TRBD1
size: NA

CDR3: CATSPKGQVDSPLHF
DNA: TGTGCCACCTCCCCAAAGGGACAGGTGGATTCACCCCTCCACTTT
V: TRBV19
J: TRBJ1-6
length: 15
D: TRBD1
size: once

CDR3: CASRPGGVLTEAFF
DNA: TGCGCCAGCAGGCCTGGAGGGGTGTTGACTGAAGCTTTCTTT
V: TRBV10-2
J: TRBJ1-1
length: 14
D: NA
size: NA

CDR3: CASSLYEAYEQYF
DNA: TGCGCCAGCAGCTTGTACGAGGCCTACGAGCAGTACTTC
V: TRBV5-1
J: TRBJ2-7
length: 13
D: NA
size: NA

CDR3: CASSHGTGTYEQYF
DNA: TGCGCCAGCAGCCACGGGACAGGAACCTACGAGCAGTACTTC
V: TRBV4-1
J: TRBJ2-7
length: 14
D: TRBD1
size: NA

CDR3: CASSSTGTNYGYTF
DNA: TGTGCCAGCAGCTCGACAGGGACTAACTATGGCTACACCTTC
V: TRBV11-2
J: TRBJ1-2
length: 14
D: TRBD1
size: NA

CDR3: CASSSDRGNSPLHF
DNA: TGTGCCAGTAGCTCAGACAGGGGTAACTCACCCCTCCACTTT
V: TRBV19
J: TRBJ1-6
length: 14
D: TRBD1
size: NA

CDR3: CASSAWTGGYGYTF
DNA: TGTGCCAGTAGTGCGTGGACAGGAGGGTATGGCTACACCTTC
V: TRBV19
J: TRBJ1-2
length: 14
D: TRBD1
size: NA

CDR3: CATSVGQGQNQYF
DNA: TGTGCCACCAGCGTTGGGCAGGGCCAAAACCAGTACTTC
V: TRBV15
J: TRBJ2-7
length: 13
D: NA
size: few

CDR3: CASSQHPKTGGGTRETQYF
DNA: TGTGCCAGCAGCCAACACCCTAAGACGGGCGGGGGGACAAGAGAGACCCAGTACTTC
V: TRBV3-1/TRBV3-2
J: TRBJ2-5
length: 19
D: TRBD2
size: NA

CDR3: CAYLGGDGTEAFF
DNA: TGTGCCTACCTTGGGGGGGACGGCACTGAAGCTTTCTTT
V: TRBV21-1
J: TRBJ1-1
length: 13
D: NA
size: NA

CDR3: CASSGSGPNTGELFF
DNA: TGTGCCAGCAGTGGTTCAGGGCCGAACACCGGGGAGCTGTTTTTT
V: TRBV2
J: TRBJ2-2
length: 15
D: NA
size: NA

CDR3: CASSLVTGANSPLHF
DNA: TGTGCCAGCAGCTTGGTTACAGGGGCTAATTCACCCCTCCACTTT
V: TRBV5-4
J: TRBJ1-6
length: 15
D: TRBD1
size: NA

CDR3: CASSYKRAGNEQFF
DNA: TGTGCCAGCAGTTACAAGAGGGCGGGGAATGAGCAGTTCTTC
V: TRBV6-2/TRBV6-3
J: TRBJ2-1
length: 14
D: NA
size: NA

CDR3: CASSFGTGDDYGYTF
DNA: TGTGCCAGCAGCTTCGGGACAGGGGATGACTATGGCTACACCTTC
V: TRBV2
J: TRBJ1-2
length: 15
D: TRBD1
size: once